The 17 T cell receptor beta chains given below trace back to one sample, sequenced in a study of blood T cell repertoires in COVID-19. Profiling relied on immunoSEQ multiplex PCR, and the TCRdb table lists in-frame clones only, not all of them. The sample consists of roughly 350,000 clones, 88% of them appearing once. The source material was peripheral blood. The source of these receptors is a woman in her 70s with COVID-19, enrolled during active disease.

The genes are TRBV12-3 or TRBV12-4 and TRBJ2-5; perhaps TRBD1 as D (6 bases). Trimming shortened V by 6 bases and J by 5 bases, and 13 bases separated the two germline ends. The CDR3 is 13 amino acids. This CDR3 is CASSPQGRETQYF. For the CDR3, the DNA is TGTGCCAGCAGCCCCCAGGGGCGGGAGACCCAGTACTTC.

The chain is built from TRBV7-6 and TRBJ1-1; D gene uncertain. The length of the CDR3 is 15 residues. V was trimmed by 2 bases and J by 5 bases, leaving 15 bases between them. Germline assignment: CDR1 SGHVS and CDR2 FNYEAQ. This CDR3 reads CASSLTNGRGTEAFF. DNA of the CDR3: TGTGCCAGCAGCTTAACCAACGGTCGCGGGACTGAAGCTTTCTTT.

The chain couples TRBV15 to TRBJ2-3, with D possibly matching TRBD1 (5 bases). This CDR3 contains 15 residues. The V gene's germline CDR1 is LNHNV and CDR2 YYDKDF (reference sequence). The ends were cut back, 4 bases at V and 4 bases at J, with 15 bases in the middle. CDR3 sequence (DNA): TGTGCCACCAGCACAAGGCTCCAAGGGGCAGATACGCAGTATTTT. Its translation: CATSTRLQGADTQYF.

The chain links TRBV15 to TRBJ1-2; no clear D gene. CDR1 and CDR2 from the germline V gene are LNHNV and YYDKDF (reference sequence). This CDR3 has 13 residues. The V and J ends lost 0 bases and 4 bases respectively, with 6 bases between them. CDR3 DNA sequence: TGTGCCACCAGCAGAGATCTCAGCTATGGCTACACCTTC. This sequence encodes CATSRDLSYGYTF. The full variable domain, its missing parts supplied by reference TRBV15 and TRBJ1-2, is DAMVIQNPRYQVTQFGKPVTLSCSQTLNHNVMYWYQQKSSQAPKLLFHYYDKDFNNEADTPDNFQSRRPNTSFCFLDIRSPGLGDTAMYLCATSRDLSYGYTFGSGTRLTVV.

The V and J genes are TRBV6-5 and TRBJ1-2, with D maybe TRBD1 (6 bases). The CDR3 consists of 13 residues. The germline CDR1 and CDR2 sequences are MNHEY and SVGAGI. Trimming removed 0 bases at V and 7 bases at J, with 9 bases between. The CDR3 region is CASSYSTGSGYTF. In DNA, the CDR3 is TGTGCCAGCAGTTACTCTACAGGGTCTGGCTACACCTTC.

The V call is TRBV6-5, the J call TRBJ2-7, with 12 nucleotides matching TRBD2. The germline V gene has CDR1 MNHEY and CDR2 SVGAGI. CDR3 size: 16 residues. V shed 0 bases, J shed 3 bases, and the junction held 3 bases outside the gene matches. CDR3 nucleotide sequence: TGTGCCAGCAGTTACTCGACTAGCGGGGGCGGCTACGAGCAGTACTTC. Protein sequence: CASSYSTSGGGYEQYF.

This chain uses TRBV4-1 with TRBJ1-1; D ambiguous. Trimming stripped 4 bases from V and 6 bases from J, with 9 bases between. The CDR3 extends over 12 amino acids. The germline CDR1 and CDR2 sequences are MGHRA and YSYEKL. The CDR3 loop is CASSRTGAEAFF. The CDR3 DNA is TGCGCCAGCAGCCGTACGGGAGCTGAAGCTTTCTTT.

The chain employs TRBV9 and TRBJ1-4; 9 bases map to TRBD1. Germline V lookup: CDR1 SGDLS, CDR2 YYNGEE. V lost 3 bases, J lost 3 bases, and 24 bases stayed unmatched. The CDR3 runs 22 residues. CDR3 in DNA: TGTGCCAGCAGCGCCAACCCGGGACAGGGTTTTGATGGGCCCCCAGCTAATGAAAAACTGTTTTTT. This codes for CASSANPGQGFDGPPANEKLFF.

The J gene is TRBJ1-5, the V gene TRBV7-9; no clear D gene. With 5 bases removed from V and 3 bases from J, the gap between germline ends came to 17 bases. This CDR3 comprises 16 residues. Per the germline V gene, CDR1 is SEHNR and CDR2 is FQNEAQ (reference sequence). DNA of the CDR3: TGTGCCAGCAGCCCCCTGACAATCCTAAACAATCAGCCCCAGCATTTT. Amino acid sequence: CASSPLTILNNQPQHF.

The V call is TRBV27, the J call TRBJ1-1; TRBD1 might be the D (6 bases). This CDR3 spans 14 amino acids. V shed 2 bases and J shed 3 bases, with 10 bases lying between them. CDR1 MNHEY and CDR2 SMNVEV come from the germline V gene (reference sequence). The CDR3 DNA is TGTGCCAGCAGTTTAAGAGGGGGATACACTGAAGCTTTCTTT. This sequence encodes CASSLRGGYTEAFF.

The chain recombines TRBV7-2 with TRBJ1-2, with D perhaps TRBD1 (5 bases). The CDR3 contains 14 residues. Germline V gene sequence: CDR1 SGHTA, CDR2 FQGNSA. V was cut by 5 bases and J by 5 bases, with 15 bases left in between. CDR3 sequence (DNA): TGTGCCAGCAGCCCCAGGGTCCAGGAGTATGGCTACACCTTC. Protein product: CASSPRVQEYGYTF.

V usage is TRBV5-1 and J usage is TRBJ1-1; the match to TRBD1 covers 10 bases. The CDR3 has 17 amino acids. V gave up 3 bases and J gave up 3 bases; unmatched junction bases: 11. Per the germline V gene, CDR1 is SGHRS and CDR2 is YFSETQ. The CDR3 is CASSYRDRGEEDTEAFF. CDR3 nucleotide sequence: TGCGCCAGCAGCTACCGGGACAGGGGTGAGGAAGACACTGAAGCTTTCTTT.

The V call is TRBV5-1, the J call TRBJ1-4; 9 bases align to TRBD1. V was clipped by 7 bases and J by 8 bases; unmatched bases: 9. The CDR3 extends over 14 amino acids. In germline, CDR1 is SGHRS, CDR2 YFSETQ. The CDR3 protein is CASGPGQGGEKLFF. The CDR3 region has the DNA TGCGCCAGCGGGCCGGGACAGGGAGGAGAAAAACTGTTTTTT.

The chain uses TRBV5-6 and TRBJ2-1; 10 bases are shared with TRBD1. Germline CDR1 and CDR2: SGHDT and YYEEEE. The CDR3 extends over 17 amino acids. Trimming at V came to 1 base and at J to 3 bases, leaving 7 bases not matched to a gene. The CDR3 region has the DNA TGTGCCAGCAGCTTGAGGGCCGGGGACAGGGGCTACAATGAGCAGTTCTTC. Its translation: CASSLRAGDRGYNEQFF.

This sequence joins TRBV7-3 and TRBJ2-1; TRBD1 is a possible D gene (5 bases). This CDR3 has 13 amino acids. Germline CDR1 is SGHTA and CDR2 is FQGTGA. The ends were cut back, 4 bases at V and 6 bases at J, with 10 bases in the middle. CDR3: CASSSGHSNEQFF. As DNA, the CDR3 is TGTGCCAGCAGCTCCGGACACTCCAATGAGCAGTTCTTC.

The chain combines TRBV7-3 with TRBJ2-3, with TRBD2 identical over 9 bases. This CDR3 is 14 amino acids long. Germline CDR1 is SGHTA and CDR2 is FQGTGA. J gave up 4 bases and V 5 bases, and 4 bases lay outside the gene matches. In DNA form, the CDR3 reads TGTGCCAGCAGCCTTCAGCGGGGGGCAGATACGCAGTATTTT. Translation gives CASSLQRGADTQYF.

The CDR3 sequence is CASRISGAVYGYTF. In nucleotides, the CDR3 is TGTGCCAGTAGGATTTCAGGGGCCGTCTATGGCTACACCTTC. The chain uses TRBV19 and TRBJ1-2, with D possibly being TRBD1 (6 bases). V lost 6 bases and J lost 4, with 15 bases in between. From germline, CDR1 is LNHDA and CDR2 SQIVND (reference sequence). The CDR3 loop spans 14 amino acids.